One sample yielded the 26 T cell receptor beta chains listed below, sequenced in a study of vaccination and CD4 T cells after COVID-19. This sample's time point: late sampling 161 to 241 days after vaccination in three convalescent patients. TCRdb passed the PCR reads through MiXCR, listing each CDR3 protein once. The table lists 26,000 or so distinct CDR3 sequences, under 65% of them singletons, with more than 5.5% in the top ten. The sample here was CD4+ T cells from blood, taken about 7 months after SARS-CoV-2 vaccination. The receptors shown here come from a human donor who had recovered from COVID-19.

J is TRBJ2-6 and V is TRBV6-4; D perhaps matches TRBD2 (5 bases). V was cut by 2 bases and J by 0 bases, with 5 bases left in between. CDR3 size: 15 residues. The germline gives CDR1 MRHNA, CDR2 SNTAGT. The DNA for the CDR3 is TGTGCCAGCAGTGACGACTACTCTGGGGCCAACGTCCTGACTTTC. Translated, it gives CASSDDYSGANVLTF.

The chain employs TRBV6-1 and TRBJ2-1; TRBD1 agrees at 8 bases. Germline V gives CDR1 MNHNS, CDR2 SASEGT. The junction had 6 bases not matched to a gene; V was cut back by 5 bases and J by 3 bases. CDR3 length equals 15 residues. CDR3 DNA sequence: TGTGCCAGCAGTCCGGGACAGGACCGCTACAATGAGCAGTTCTTC. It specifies CASSPGQDRYNEQFF.

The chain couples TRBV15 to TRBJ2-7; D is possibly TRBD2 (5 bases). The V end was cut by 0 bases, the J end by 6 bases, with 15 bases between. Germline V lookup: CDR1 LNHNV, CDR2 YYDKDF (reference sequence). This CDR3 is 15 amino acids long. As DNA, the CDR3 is TGTGCCACCAGCAGAGATTTAGGGAGAGGGTCCGAGCAGTACTTC. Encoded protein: CATSRDLGRGSEQYF. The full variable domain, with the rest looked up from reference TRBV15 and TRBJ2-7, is DAMVIQNPRYQVTQFGKPVTLSCSQTLNHNVMYWYQQKSSQAPKLLFHYYDKDFNNEADTPDNFQSRRPNTSFCFLDIRSPGLGDTAMYLCATSRDLGRGSEQYFGPGTRLTVT.

CDR3 sequence (DNA): TGTGCCAGTACCACAGGGACTAGCCTAAACACCGGGGAGCTGTTTTTT. This gives the protein CASTTGTSLNTGELFF. The chain links TRBV19 to TRBJ2-2; the match to TRBD2 covers 9 bases. The CDR3 sequence is 16 residues long. V shed 7 bases, J shed 2 bases, and the junction held 8 bases outside the gene matches. The germline V gene encodes CDR1 LNHDA and CDR2 SQIVND (reference sequence).

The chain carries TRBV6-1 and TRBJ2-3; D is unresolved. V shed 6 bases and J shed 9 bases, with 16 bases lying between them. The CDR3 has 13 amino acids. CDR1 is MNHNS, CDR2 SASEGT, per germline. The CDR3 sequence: CASRKDWEETQYF. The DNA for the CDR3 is TGTGCCAGCAGGAAAGATTGGGAAGAGACGCAGTATTTT.

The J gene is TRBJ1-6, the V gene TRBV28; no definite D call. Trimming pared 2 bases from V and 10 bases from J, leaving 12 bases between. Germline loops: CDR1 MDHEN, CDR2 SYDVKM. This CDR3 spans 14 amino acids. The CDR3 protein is CASSLGLTISPLHF. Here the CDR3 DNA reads TGTGCCAGCAGTTTAGGCTTAACTATATCACCCCTCCACTTT.

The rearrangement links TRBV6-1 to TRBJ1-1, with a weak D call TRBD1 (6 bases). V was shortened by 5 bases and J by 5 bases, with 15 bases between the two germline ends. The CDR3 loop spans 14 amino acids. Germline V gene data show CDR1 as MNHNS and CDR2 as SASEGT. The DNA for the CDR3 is TGTGCCAGCAGTAACGAGGGGGGGGGTACTGAAGCTTTCTTT. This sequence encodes CASSNEGGGTEAFF.

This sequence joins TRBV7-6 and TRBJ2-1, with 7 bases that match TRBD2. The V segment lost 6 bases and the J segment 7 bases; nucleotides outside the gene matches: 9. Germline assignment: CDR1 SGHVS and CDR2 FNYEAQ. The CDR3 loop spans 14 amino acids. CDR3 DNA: TGTGCCAGCAGGCCCGGGGGAGGGAAGAATGAGCAGTTCTTC. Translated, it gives CASRPGGGKNEQFF.

CDR3 sequence (DNA): TGTGCCAGCAGTTTATCGTTTTGGCCAGGGAGAGAATACAATGAGCAGTTCTTC. Translating gives CASSLSFWPGREYNEQFF. The rearrangement joins TRBV27 to TRBJ2-1; either TRBD1 or TRBD2 may fit D (5 bases each). The V gene lost 0 bases and the J gene lost 4 bases, with 19 bases spanning the gap. This CDR3 spans 18 amino acids. Germline values: CDR1 MNHEY, CDR2 SMNVEV (reference sequence).

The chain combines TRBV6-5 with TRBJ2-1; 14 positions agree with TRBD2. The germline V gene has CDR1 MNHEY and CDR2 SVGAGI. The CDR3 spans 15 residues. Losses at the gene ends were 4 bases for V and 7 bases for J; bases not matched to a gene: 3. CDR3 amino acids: CASSLGLAGVNEQFF. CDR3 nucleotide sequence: TGTGCCAGCAGTTTGGGACTAGCGGGAGTTAATGAGCAGTTCTTC.

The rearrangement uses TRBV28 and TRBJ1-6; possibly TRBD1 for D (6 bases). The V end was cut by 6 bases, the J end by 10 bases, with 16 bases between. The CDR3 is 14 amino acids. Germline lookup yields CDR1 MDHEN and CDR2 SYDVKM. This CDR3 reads CASRDNREQSPLHF. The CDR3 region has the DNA TGTGCCAGCAGAGACAACAGGGAACAGTCACCCCTCCACTTT.

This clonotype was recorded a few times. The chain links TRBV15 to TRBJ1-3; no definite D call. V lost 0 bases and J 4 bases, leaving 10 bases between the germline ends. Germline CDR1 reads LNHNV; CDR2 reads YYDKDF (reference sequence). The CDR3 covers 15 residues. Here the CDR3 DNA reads TGTGCCACCAGCAGAGATCGGGATCCGGGAAACACCATATATTTT. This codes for CATSRDRDPGNTIYF.

CDR3 DNA: TGTGCCAGCAGTTACCCGGGGGGCGCGAATAATCCCTACGAGCAGTACTTC. Its protein is CASSYPGGANNPYEQYF. The chain employs TRBV6-2 or TRBV6-3 and TRBJ2-7; D may be TRBD2 (7 bases). The V end lost 2 bases, the J end lost 2 bases, and 19 bases lay between the germline ends. CDR3 size: 17 residues. Germline CDR1 reads MNHEY; CDR2 reads SVGEGT.

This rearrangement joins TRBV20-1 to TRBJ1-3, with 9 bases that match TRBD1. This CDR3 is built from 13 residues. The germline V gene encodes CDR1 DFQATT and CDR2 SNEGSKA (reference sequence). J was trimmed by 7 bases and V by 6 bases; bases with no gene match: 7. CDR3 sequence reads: CSAATTGGNTIYF. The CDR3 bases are TGCAGTGCCGCAACGACAGGGGGGAACACCATATATTTT.

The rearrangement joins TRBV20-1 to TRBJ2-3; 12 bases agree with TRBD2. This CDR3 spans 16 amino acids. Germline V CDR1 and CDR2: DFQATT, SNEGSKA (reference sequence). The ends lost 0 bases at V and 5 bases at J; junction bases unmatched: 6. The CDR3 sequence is CSAREEELAGGDTQYF. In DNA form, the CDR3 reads TGCAGTGCTAGAGAAGAGGAACTAGCGGGAGGAGATACGCAGTATTTT.

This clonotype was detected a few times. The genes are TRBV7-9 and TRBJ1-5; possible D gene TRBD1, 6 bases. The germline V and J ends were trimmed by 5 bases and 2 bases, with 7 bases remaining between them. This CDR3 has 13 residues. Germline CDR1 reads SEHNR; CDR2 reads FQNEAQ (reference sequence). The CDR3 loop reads CASSRTGNQPQHF. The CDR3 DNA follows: TGTGCCAGCAGCCGGACAGGCAATCAGCCCCAGCATTTT.

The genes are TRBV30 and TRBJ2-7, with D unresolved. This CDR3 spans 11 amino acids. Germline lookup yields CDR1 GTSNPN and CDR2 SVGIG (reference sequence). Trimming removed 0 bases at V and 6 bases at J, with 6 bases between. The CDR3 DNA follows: TGTGCCTGGAGTGTACGGATCGAGCAGTACTTC. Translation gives CAWSVRIEQYF. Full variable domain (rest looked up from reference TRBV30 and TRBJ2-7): SQTIHQWPATLVQPVGSPLSLECTVEGTSNPNLYWYRQAAGRGLQLLFYSVGIGQISSEVPQNLSASRPQDRQFILSSKKLLLSDSGFYLCAWSVRIEQYFGPGTRLTVT.

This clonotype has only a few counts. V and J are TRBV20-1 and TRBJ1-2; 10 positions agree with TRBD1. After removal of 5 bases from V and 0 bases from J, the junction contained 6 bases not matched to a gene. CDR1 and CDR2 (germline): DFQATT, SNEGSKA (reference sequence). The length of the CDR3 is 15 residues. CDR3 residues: CSAPPGTGANYGYTF. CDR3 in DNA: TGCAGTGCTCCTCCCGGGACAGGGGCTAACTATGGCTACACCTTC.

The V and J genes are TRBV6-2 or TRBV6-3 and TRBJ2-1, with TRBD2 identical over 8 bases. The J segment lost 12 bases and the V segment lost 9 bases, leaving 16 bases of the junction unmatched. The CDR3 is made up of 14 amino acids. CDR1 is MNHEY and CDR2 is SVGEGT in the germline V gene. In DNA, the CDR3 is TGTGCCAGGGTTAGCGGGATCTCACCGTGTGGGCAGTTCTTC. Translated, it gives CARVSGISPCGQFF.

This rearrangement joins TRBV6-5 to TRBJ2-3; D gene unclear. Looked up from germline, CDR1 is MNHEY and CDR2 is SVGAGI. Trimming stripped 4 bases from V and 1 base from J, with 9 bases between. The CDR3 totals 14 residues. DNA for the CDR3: TGTGCCAGCAGTTTTCGACACGGCACAGATACGCAGTATTTT. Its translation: CASSFRHGTDTQYF.

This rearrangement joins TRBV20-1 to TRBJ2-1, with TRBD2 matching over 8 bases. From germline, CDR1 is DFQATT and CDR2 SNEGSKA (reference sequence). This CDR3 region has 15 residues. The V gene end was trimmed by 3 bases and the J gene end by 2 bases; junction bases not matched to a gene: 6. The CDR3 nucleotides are TGCAGTGCTAGTTCCAGCGGGAGCCCCTACAATGAGCAGTTCTTC. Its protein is CSASSSGSPYNEQFF.

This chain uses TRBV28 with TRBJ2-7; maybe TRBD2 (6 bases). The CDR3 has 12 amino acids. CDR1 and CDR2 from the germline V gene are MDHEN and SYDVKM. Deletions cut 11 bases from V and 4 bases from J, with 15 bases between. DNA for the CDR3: TGTGCCGGAGGGCGTTTAGCTTACGAGCAGTACTTC. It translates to CAGGRLAYEQYF.

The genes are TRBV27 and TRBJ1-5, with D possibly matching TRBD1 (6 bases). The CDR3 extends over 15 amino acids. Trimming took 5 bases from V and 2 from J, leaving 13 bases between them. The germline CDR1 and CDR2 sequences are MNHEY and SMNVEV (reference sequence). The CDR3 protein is CASSPRRQGNQPQHF. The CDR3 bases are TGTGCCAGCAGTCCTAGACGACAGGGCAATCAGCCCCAGCATTTT.

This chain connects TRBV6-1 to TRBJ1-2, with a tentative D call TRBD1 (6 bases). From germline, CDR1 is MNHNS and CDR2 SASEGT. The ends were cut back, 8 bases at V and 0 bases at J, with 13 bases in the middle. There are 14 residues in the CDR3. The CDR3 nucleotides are TGTGCCAGCCTCGTGGCAGGGGCTAACTATGGCTACACCTTC. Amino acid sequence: CASLVAGANYGYTF.

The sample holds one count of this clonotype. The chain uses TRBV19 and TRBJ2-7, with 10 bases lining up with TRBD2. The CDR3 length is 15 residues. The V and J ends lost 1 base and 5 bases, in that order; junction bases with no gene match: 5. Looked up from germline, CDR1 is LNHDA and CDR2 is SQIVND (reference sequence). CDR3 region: CASSIGVLAGDEQYF. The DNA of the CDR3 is TGTGCCAGTAGTATAGGGGTCCTAGCGGGAGACGAGCAGTACTTC.

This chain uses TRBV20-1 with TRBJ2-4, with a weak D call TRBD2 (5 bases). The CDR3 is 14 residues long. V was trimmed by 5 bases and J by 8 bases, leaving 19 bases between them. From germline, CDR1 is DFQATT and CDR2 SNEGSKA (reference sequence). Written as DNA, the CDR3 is TGCAGTGCTCAATCGGGGAACTACGTCCACATTCAGTACTTC. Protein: CSAQSGNYVHIQYF.